These 6 T cell receptor beta chains were all obtained from the same sample, sequenced in a study of shared clonotypes between healthy human individuals. Profiling relied on immunoSEQ multiplex PCR, and the TCRdb table lists in-frame clones only, not all of them. The repertoire holds a few million clones, with 85% to 95% as singletons. As defined, naive CD8 cells were CD45RO-negative and positively selected for CCR7, with terminally differentiated effector memory CD45RA+ cells excluded. Sequencing was done on a sample of naive CD8+ T cells from PBMCs. Every receptor here comes from a man aged 18 to 35 in good health. Some clones in this sample may be carry-over from other donors' samples.

The chain carries TRBV4-3 and TRBJ2-3; tentatively, D is TRBD2 (6 bases). V lost 0 bases to trimming and J lost 6 bases, with 16 bases between them. The CDR3 totals 16 residues. The germline V gene has CDR1 LGHNA and CDR2 YSLEER. CDR3 protein: CASSQDRWEAGDTQYF. The CDR3 DNA follows: TGCGCCAGCAGCCAAGATCGGTGGGAGGCAGGGGATACGCAGTATTTT.

The chain combines TRBV5-1 with TRBJ2-7; perhaps TRBD2 as D (5 bases). The germline V and J ends were trimmed by 2 bases and 6 bases, with 6 bases remaining between them. Germline V gene sequence: CDR1 SGHRS, CDR2 YFSETQ. The CDR3 extends over 11 amino acids. The CDR3 is CASSFEGEQYF. The CDR3 DNA follows: TGCGCCAGCAGCTTCGAGGGCGAGCAGTACTTC.

The chain has TRBV30 and TRBJ1-3, with D uncertain. The germline V and J ends were trimmed by 4 bases and 4 bases, with 17 bases remaining between them. The CDR3 is 15 residues long. Per the germline V gene, CDR1 is GTSNPN and CDR2 is SVGIG (reference sequence). The CDR3 nucleotides are TGTGCCTGGAATCTTCAGAATAAAGACGGAAACACCATATATTTT. It translates to CAWNLQNKDGNTIYF.

On this clone itself: This sample also contains other DNA sequences that code for the same CDR3. This rearrangement joins TRBV28 to TRBJ2-7; D ambiguous. The CDR3 length is 13 residues. Per the germline V gene, CDR1 is MDHEN and CDR2 is SYDVKM. Trimming pared 3 bases from V and 4 bases from J, leaving 10 bases between. The CDR3 protein is CASSFLEDYEQYF. The CDR3 DNA follows: TGTGCCAGCAGTTTCCTCGAGGATTACGAGCAGTACTTC. Supplemented by reference TRBV28 and TRBJ2-7, the full variable domain reads DVKVTQSSRYLVKRTGEKVFLECVQDMDHENMFWYRQDPGLGLRLIYFSYDVKMKEKGDIPEGYSVSREKKERFSLILESASTNQTSMYLCASSFLEDYEQYFGPGTRLTVT.

This chain uses TRBV4-2 with TRBJ2-7; D may be TRBD1 or TRBD2 (5 bases each). V lost 0 bases, J lost 4 bases, and 16 bases lay in between. CDR1 and CDR2 from the germline V gene are LGHNA and YNFKEQ. The CDR3 length is 16 residues. The CDR3 DNA is TGTGCCAGCAGCCAAGATCTGGGACCAATAACATACGAGCAGTACTTC. Translated: CASSQDLGPITYEQYF.

This clone showed up just once. The chain uses TRBV5-1 and TRBJ1-1; the D is unclear. Trimming pared 0 bases from V and 2 bases from J, leaving 11 bases between. The CDR3 contains 15 residues. Germline loops: CDR1 SGHRS, CDR2 YFSETQ. CDR3 sequence: CASSLEWHGNTEAFF. In DNA form, the CDR3 reads TGCGCCAGCAGCTTGGAATGGCACGGCAACACTGAAGCTTTCTTT.